The TCR beta chain described here comes from a study of cytomegalovirus exposure and HLA in healthy donors. Study-wide findings and caveats: Some TCR beta chains (roughly 150 of them) were listed as cytomegalovirus-associated. As was reported, the classifier diagnosed cytomegalovirus status with high specificity and sensitivity.

Comments on this clone: Its antigen is still unknown.

The CDR3 runs to 15 residues. Looked up from germline, CDR1 is MDHEN and CDR2 is SYDVKM. V lost 5 bases and J 0 bases, leaving 13 bases between the germline ends. Libraries were prepared by immunoSEQ multiplex PCR; TCRdb keeps only in-frame clonotypes and omits some of them. This table has roughly 110,000 clones, 88% appearing once. This TCR derives from a woman under 30 in good health and CMV-seropositive. Material for sequencing was PBMCs. The V and J genes are TRBV28 and TRBJ1-1; D perhaps matches TRBD1 (5 bases). The CDR3 loop is CASSPRAQVNTEAFF. In nucleotides, the CDR3 is TGTGCCAGCAGTCCACGGGCACAGGTGAACACTGAAGCTTTCTTT.